The clone carrying this TCR beta chain was recorded once. Clones were sequenced by immunoSEQ multiplex PCR, and TCRdb holds only the in-frame ones, with some missing. This table has 30,000 to 35,000 clones, about 92% appearing once. The record originates from a study of T cell changes during pregnancy in multiple sclerosis. Germline V CDR1 and CDR2: MNHEY, SMNVEV (reference sequence). The CDR3 loop spans 14 amino acids. V was pared by 7 bases and J by 1 base, with 6 bases of the junction left unmatched. The chain recombines TRBV27 with TRBJ2-7; 8 bases are a match to TRBD1. The clonotype originates from a female donor in good health, enrolled as a control in a pregnancy study. Sequenced here: CD4+ T cells from peripheral blood mononuclear cells, sampled in the second trimester of pregnancy. CDR3 protein: CASTTGQGSYEQYF. CDR3 in DNA: TGTGCCAGCACCACCGGACAGGGATCCTACGAGCAGTACTTC.